Below, 25 T cell receptor beta chains from the same sample are listed, as sequenced in a study of cytomegalovirus exposure and HLA in healthy donors (TCRdb year 2017). The library relied on the immunoSEQ multiplex PCR assay. For the multiplex PCR, a mixture combining 60 forward primers for TCR Vbeta segments and 13 reverse primers for TCR Jbeta segments was used. Imported from immuneACCESS, the table was reduced by TCRdb to in-frame sequences with V and J called. These copies leave out some clones; in studies compared against another copy, an unresolved V gene accounts for under half, and the cause of the remainder is not known. Here the sample has roughly 260,000 clones; approximately 84% occur a single time. The ten biggest clones cover 1.5% to 2% of the sample. The sequenced material came from PBMCs. The receptor set was obtained from a woman in her forties in good health and CMV-seropositive.

The chain combines TRBV6-1 with TRBJ2-2; the match to TRBD2 covers 10 bases. The V and J ends lost 6 bases and 8 bases, in that order; junction bases with no gene match: 9. This CDR3 region has 15 residues. Germline values: CDR1 MNHNS, CDR2 SASEGT. CDR3 sequence reads: CASRSWTSGMGELFF. The CDR3 DNA reads as TGTGCCAGCAGATCCTGGACTAGCGGAATGGGGGAGCTGTTTTTT.

This chain links TRBV19 with TRBJ1-2; unclear D gene. CDR1 and CDR2 from the germline V gene are LNHDA and SQIVND (reference sequence). The CDR3 extends over 15 amino acids. The V end was cut by 0 bases, the J end by 0 bases, with 8 bases between. In DNA form, the CDR3 reads TGTGCCAGTAGTATAGAGGGAGCTTCTAACTATGGCTACACCTTC. Protein sequence: CASSIEGASNYGYTF.

The chain carries TRBV5-6 and TRBJ2-2, with 10 bases that match TRBD1. This CDR3 has 16 residues. Germline assignment: CDR1 SGHDT and CDR2 YYEEEE. With V trimmed by 0 bases and J by 1 base, 0 bases remained unmatched. DNA of the CDR3: TGTGCCAGCAGCTTGGGGACAGGGGGGAACACCGGGGAGCTGTTTTTT. Protein sequence: CASSLGTGGNTGELFF.

V is TRBV27 and J is TRBJ1-2; TRBD1 matches 7 bases. The V segment lost 6 bases and the J segment 7 bases; nucleotides outside the gene matches: 11. CDR3 length equals 14 residues. Germline V gives CDR1 MNHEY, CDR2 SMNVEV (reference sequence). The chain's CDR3 is CASSASNRGGGYTF. CDR3 bases: TGTGCCAGCAGCGCCTCCAACAGGGGAGGTGGCTACACCTTC.

This chain connects TRBV12-5 to TRBJ2-1, with 11 bases matching TRBD2. CDR1 and CDR2 (germline): LGHNT, FRNRAP. The J segment lost 4 bases and the V segment lost 5 bases, leaving 7 bases of the junction unmatched. This CDR3 has 16 amino acids. CDR3 protein: CASGPGLAGSYNEQFF. The CDR3 DNA reads TGTGCTAGTGGTCCCGGACTAGCGGGTTCATACAATGAGCAGTTCTTC.

This rearrangement joins TRBV5-6 to TRBJ1-6; TRBD1 might be the D (5 bases). Trimming removed 7 bases at V and 10 bases at J, with 15 bases between. There are 13 residues in the CDR3. Germline V gene lookup returns CDR1 SGHDT and CDR2 YYEEEE. CDR3 DNA sequence: TGTGCCAGCTCCAGGGTTCGAAACTCACCCCTCCACTTT. Translating it yields CASSRVRNSPLHF.

Comments on this clone: Other DNA sequences of this sample code for an identical CDR3. The rearrangement joins TRBV4-3 to TRBJ2-7; TRBD1 matches at 8 bases. Germline values: CDR1 LGHNA, CDR2 YSLEER. Trimming removed 0 bases from V and 2 bases from J; junction bases left unmatched: 0. The CDR3 is 14 amino acids. The CDR3 loop reads CASSQDRGPYEQYF. The CDR3, as DNA: TGCGCCAGCAGCCAAGACAGGGGGCCCTACGAGCAGTACTTC.

The chain combines TRBV7-8 with TRBJ2-5; D possibly corresponds to TRBD2 (6 bases). CDR3 length: 14 amino acids. V lost 5 bases, J lost 2 bases, and 12 bases lay in between. Germline values: CDR1 SGHVS, CDR2 FQNEAQ. The CDR3 DNA reads TGTGCCAGCAGCCCCACTGCGGGACAAGAGACCCAGTACTTC. It encodes CASSPTAGQETQYF.

V and J are TRBV6-1 and TRBJ2-2; TRBD1 aligns across 9 bases. CDR3 length: 15 residues. Germline lookup yields CDR1 MNHNS and CDR2 SASEGT. Trimming removed 4 bases from V and 6 bases from J; junction bases left unmatched: 6. The CDR3 DNA sequence: TGTGCCAGCAGTGCCTCGACAGGGGGTGCCGGGGAGCTGTTTTTT. Amino acids: CASSASTGGAGELFF.

This rearrangement joins TRBV27 to TRBJ1-1; no clear D. V shed 2 bases and J shed 7 bases, with 14 bases lying between them. CDR1 and CDR2 from the germline V gene are MNHEY and SMNVEV (reference sequence). CDR3 length: 14 residues. In nucleotides, the CDR3 is TGTGCCAGCAGTTTAGTAGGCACAACAGATGAAGCTTTCTTT. Protein: CASSLVGTTDEAFF.

On this clone: The same CDR3 is also encoded by other DNA sequences in this sample. The V and J genes are TRBV7-9 and TRBJ1-5, with 9 bases lining up with TRBD1. V lost 3 bases and J lost 4; bases outside the gene matches: 1. The CDR3 extends over 14 amino acids. Germline V CDR1 and CDR2: SEHNR, FQNEAQ (reference sequence). CDR3 protein: CASSLGTGNQPQHF. The CDR3 DNA follows: TGTGCCAGCAGCTTGGGGACAGGGAATCAGCCCCAGCATTTT.

The chain combines TRBV7-3 with TRBJ1-2; tentatively, D is TRBD1 (6 bases). Germline CDR1 SGHTA, CDR2 FQGTGA. Trimming removed 1 base at V and 7 bases at J, with 13 bases between. The CDR3 runs to 14 residues. CDR3: CASSLNAGGPGYTF. As DNA, the CDR3 is TGTGCCAGCAGCTTAAACGCTGGGGGCCCTGGCTACACCTTC.

V usage is TRBV6-5 and J usage is TRBJ1-1; weak D call: TRBD1 (5 bases). Trimming stripped 6 bases from V and 2 bases from J, with 13 bases between. Germline-derived CDR1 and CDR2 are MNHEY and SVGAGI. CDR3 length: 14 amino acids. CDR3 protein: CASRRQLFNTEAFF. For the CDR3, the DNA is TGTGCCAGCAGACGACAGCTTTTCAACACTGAAGCTTTCTTT.

The chain recombines TRBV28 with TRBJ2-7, with a weak D call TRBD2 (5 bases). The CDR3 consists of 13 residues. V was pared by 6 bases and J by 2 bases, with 11 bases between. Germline V gives CDR1 MDHEN, CDR2 SYDVKM. CDR3 amino acids: CASSTGLAYEQYF. The CDR3 coding sequence is TGTGCCAGCAGCACCGGACTGGCCTACGAGCAGTACTTC.

The rearrangement joins TRBV30 to TRBJ1-6; no definite D call. Germline loops: CDR1 GTSNPN, CDR2 SVGIG (reference sequence). This CDR3 region has 12 residues. The V and J ends lost 3 bases and 7 bases respectively, with 7 bases between them. CDR3 residues: CAWRARNSPLHF. CDR3 in DNA: TGTGCCTGGAGGGCCCGAAATTCACCCCTCCACTTT.

The CDR3 loop reads CASSQEWGLYNEQFF. CDR3 nucleotide sequence: TGCGCCAGCAGCCAAGAATGGGGCTTATACAATGAGCAGTTCTTC. This chain joins TRBV4-3 and TRBJ2-1, with D perhaps matching TRBD1 (5 bases). The CDR3 is 15 residues long. V lost 0 bases and J 4 bases, leaving 10 bases between the germline ends. Germline-derived CDR1 and CDR2 are LGHNA and YSLEER.

The V and J genes are TRBV12-5 and TRBJ1-5; D uncertain. V gave up 8 bases and J gave up 0 bases, with 11 bases separating them. Germline-derived CDR1 and CDR2 are LGHNT and FRNRAP. The length of the CDR3 is 14 residues. The CDR3 DNA reads TGTGCTAGTTCGACGGGGTATAGCAATCAGCCCCAGCATTTT. It codes for CASSTGYSNQPQHF.

The chain is built from TRBV30 and TRBJ2-1; D is possibly TRBD2 (6 bases). Trimming stripped 3 bases from V and 6 bases from J, with 18 bases between. This CDR3 comprises 15 residues. Germline V lookup: CDR1 GTSNPN, CDR2 SVGIG (reference sequence). CDR3 in amino acids: CAWRQGGIVINEQFF. The CDR3 region has the DNA TGTGCCTGGAGGCAGGGCGGGATAGTGATCAATGAGCAGTTCTTC.

The V call is TRBV18, the J call TRBJ2-3, with 9 bases fitting TRBD1. The CDR3 contains 15 residues. J was trimmed by 2 bases and V by 4 bases; bases with no gene match: 4. Germline V gives CDR1 KGHSH, CDR2 LQKENI. The DNA of the CDR3 is TGTGCCAGCTCACTGGGACAGGGTACCACAGATACGCAGTATTTT. Amino acids: CASSLGQGTTDTQYF.

The rearrangement joins TRBV5-1 to TRBJ1-5; the D gene is possibly TRBD1 (6 bases). The CDR3 is 15 amino acids. Germline lookup yields CDR1 SGHRS and CDR2 YFSETQ. V was shortened by 4 bases and J by 0 bases, with 11 bases between the two germline ends. Written as DNA, the CDR3 is TGCGCCAGCAGCCCGGACAGTTTTAGCAATCAGCCCCAGCATTTT. Its translation: CASSPDSFSNQPQHF.

This sequence joins TRBV2 and TRBJ1-2, with a tentative D call TRBD1 (5 bases). Germline assignment: CDR1 SNHLY and CDR2 FYNNEI. The length of the CDR3 is 13 residues. Between the trimmed V and J ends, which lost 5 bases and 4 bases, there was a span of 11 bases. CDR3 residues: CASSNAGPYGYTF. The CDR3 nucleotides read TGTGCCAGCAGTAACGCGGGGCCCTATGGCTACACCTTC.

The rearrangement joins TRBV5-6 to TRBJ2-7; TRBD2 aligns across 10 bases. V lost 2 bases, J lost 3 bases, and 5 bases stayed unmatched. The CDR3 is 15 residues long. Per germline, CDR1 SGHDT and CDR2 YYEEEE. CDR3 DNA sequence: TGTGCCAGCAGCTTAGCGGGGACTAGCGTCTACGAGCAGTACTTC. Translated, it gives CASSLAGTSVYEQYF.

The chain couples TRBV4-2 to TRBJ1-2, with D possibly being TRBD1 (5 bases). Trimming took off 4 bases at V and 4 bases at J, with 13 bases between the two ends. The CDR3 runs to 14 residues. CDR1 and CDR2 (germline): LGHNA, YNFKEQ. CDR3 sequence reads: CASSLLTGTYGYTF. The DNA of the CDR3 is TGTGCCAGCAGCCTCTTAACAGGAACCTATGGCTACACCTTC.

This sequence joins TRBV11-2 and TRBJ1-1; D is perhaps TRBD1 (5 bases). Trimming removed 5 bases from V and 0 bases from J, with 10 bases in between. Germline lookup yields CDR1 SGHAT and CDR2 FQNNGV. The CDR3 runs to 14 residues. CDR3 amino acids: CASSPAGVNTEAFF. CDR3 nucleotide sequence: TGTGCCAGCAGCCCCGCGGGGGTGAACACTGAAGCTTTCTTT.

The CDR3 sequence is CASSGQGALNTEAFF. The CDR3 DNA follows: TGCGCCAGCAGCGGGCAGGGGGCCTTGAACACTGAAGCTTTCTTT. The rearrangement uses TRBV5-1 and TRBJ1-1; 8 bases align to TRBD1. The V and J ends lost 4 bases and 0 bases, in that order; junction bases with no gene match: 5. The CDR3 has 15 amino acids. The germline V gene has CDR1 SGHRS and CDR2 YFSETQ.